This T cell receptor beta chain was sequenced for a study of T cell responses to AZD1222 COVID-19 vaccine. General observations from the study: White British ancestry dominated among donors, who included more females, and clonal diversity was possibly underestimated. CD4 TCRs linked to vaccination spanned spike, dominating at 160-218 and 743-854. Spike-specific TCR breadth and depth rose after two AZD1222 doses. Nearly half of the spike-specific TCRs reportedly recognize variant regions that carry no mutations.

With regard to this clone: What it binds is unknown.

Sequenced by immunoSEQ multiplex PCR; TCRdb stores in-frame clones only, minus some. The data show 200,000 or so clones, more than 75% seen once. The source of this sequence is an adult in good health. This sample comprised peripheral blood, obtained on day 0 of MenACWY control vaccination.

The CDR3 sequence is CASSQEMDSTNEKLFF. For the CDR3, the DNA is TGTGCCAGCAGCCAGGAGATGGATTCAACTAATGAAAAACTGTTTTTT. The rearrangement uses TRBV5-8 and TRBJ1-4; D remains unclear. Germline assignment: CDR1 SGHTS and CDR2 YDEGEE. Trimming cost V 4 bases and J 0 bases, with 13 bases left between them. The CDR3 runs to 16 residues.